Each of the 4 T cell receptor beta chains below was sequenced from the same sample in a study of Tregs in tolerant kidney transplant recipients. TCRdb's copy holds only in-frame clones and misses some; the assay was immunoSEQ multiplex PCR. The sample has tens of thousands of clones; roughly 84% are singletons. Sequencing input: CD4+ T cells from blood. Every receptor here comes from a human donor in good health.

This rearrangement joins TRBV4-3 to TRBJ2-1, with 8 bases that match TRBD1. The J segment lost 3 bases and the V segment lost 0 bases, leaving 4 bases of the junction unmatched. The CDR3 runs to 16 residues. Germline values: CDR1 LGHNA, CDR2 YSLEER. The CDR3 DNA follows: TGCGCCAGCAGCCAAGATCACGGACAGGGCTACAATGAGCAGTTCTTC. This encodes CASSQDHGQGYNEQFF.

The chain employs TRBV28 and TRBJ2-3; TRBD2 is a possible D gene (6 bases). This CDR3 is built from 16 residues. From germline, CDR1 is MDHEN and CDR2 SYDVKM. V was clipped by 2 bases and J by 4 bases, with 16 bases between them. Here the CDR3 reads CASSLRATRGADTQYF. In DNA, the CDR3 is TGTGCCAGCAGTTTAAGGGCTACCCGCGGGGCAGATACGCAGTATTTT.

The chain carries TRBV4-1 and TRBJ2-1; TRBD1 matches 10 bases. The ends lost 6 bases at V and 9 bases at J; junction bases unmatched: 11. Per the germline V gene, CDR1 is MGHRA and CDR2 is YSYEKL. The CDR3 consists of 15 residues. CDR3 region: CASSQTGTGVGEQFF. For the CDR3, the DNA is TGCGCCAGCAGTCAAACCGGGACAGGGGTGGGTGAGCAGTTCTTC.

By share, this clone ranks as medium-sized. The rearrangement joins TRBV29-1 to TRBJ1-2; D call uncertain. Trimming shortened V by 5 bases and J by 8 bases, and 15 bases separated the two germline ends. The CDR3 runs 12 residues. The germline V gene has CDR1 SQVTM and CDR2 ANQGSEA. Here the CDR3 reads CSVSLADLGYTF. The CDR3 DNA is TGCAGCGTTTCTCTGGCGGATCTCGGCTACACCTTC.